This is a list of T cell receptor beta chains from one sample in a study of T cells in Graves' hyperthyroidism and ophthalmopathy. TCRdb called the multiplex PCR reads again in MiXCR, with one record for every CDR3 protein. Among roughly 640,000 distinct CDR3 sequences listed, 15% to 20% were seen once. Sample: blood. The receptor set was obtained from a woman aged 40 to 49 with Graves' ophthalmopathy. The CDR3 runs from the conserved cysteine through the conserved F or W. Fields, in order: D gene, J gene, V gene, clone size, CDR3 protein, CDR3 DNA. A D gene is named only where the DNA matches it firmly. Size is omitted from some rows. Given values are once, few, many or a class for expanded clones.

>TRBD2|TRBJ2-5|TRBV13|many
CASSQLAGGTQETQYF
TGTGCCAGCAGCCAATTAGCGGGGGGTACCCAAGAGACCCAGTACTTC
>.|TRBJ1-5|TRBV6-2/TRBV6-3|few
CASSYNQPQHF
TGTGCCAGCAGCTATAACCAGCCCCAGCATTTT
>.|TRBJ2-7|TRBV12-3/TRBV12-4|.
CASSFSGHSYEQYF
TGTGCCAGCAGTTTCTCAGGGCACTCCTACGAGCAGTACTTC
>.|TRBJ2-3|TRBV27|.
CASSFSGRPSTDTQYF
TGTGCCAGCAGTTTCAGCGGGCGCCCTAGCACAGATACGCAGTATTTT
>.|TRBJ2-3|TRBV30|many
CAWSVFTDTQYF
TGTGCCTGGAGTGTCTTCACAGATACGCAGTATTTT
>.|TRBJ2-1|TRBV6-1|.
CASSDSAFTEQFF
TGTGCCAGCAGTGACTCCGCTTTTACTGAGCAGTTCTTC
>TRBD2|TRBJ2-7|TRBV11-2|many
CASSQTSGYEQYF
TGTGCCAGCAGCCAGACTAGCGGCTACGAGCAGTACTTC
>.|TRBJ1-1|TRBV30|few
CAWKRGVRRANKNTEAFF
TGTGCCTGGAAACGGGGGGTGAGAAGGGCAAACAAGAACACTGAAGCTTTCTTT
>TRBD1|TRBJ2-7|TRBV9|.
CASSVVPGTGTYEQYF
TGTGCCAGCAGCGTAGTACCCGGGACAGGGACCTACGAGCAGTACTTC
>TRBD1|TRBJ1-5|TRBV12-3/TRBV12-4|many
CASSLRQGGNQPQHF
TGTGCCAGCAGTTTAAGACAGGGGGGCAATCAGCCCCAGCATTTT
>.|TRBJ2-5|TRBV12-3/TRBV12-4|few
CASRANREETQYF
TGTGCCAGCAGAGCGAACAGGGAAGAGACCCAGTACTTC
>.|TRBJ2-1|TRBV2|many
CASRHLQGSAYNEQFF
TGTGCCAGCAGGCATCTACAGGGAAGCGCCTACAATGAGCAGTTCTTC
>.|TRBJ1-1|TRBV7-8|many
CASSLVRGYNTEAFF
TGTGCCAGCAGCTTAGTTAGGGGCTATAACACTGAAGCTTTCTTT
>TRBD1|TRBJ1-1|TRBV6-1|many
CASSERGRGLGTEAFF
TGTGCCAGCAGTGAAAGGGGCAGGGGGCTGGGGACTGAAGCTTTCTTT
>.|TRBJ2-5|TRBV25-1|few
CASSGLRSTRQETQYF
TGTGCCAGCAGTGGGTTGAGGAGCACGAGACAAGAGACCCAGTACTTC
>.|TRBJ1-1|TRBV6-5|.
CASSYEGGKAFF
TGTGCCAGCAGTTACGAGGGCGGGAAAGCTTTCTTT
>.|TRBJ2-3|TRBV20-1|many
CSAPPGATDTQYF
TGCAGTGCTCCCCCCGGAGCGACAGATACGCAGTATTTT
>.|TRBJ1-5|TRBV20-1|many
CSARELTDYSNQPQHF
TGCAGTGCTAGAGAGCTAACAGACTATAGCAATCAGCCCCAGCATTTT
>TRBD2|TRBJ2-5|TRBV29-1|few
CSFGLGQETQYF
TGCAGCTTCGGACTAGGGCAAGAGACCCAGTACTTC
>TRBD2|TRBJ2-7|TRBV20-1|many
CSAREAGSYEQYF
TGCAGTGCTAGAGAAGCGGGAAGCTACGAGCAGTACTTC
>TRBD2|TRBJ2-7|TRBV5-6|many
CASSDLESGRRSYEQYF
TGTGCCAGCAGCGACCTCGAAAGCGGGAGGAGGTCCTACGAGCAGTACTTC
>.|TRBJ2-2|TRBV5-1|.
CASALQGVTGELFF
TGCGCCAGCGCCTTGCAGGGAGTCACCGGGGAGCTGTTTTTT
>TRBD2|TRBJ2-2|TRBV28|many
CASIAGDNTGELFF
TGTGCCAGCATAGCGGGAGATAACACCGGGGAGCTGTTTTTT
>.|TRBJ2-5|TRBV18|many
CASSPTRQETQYF
TGTGCCAGCTCACCGACTAGGCAAGAGACCCAGTACTTC
>.|TRBJ2-7|TRBV20-1|many
CSANPRTAPYEQYF
TGCAGTGCCAACCCCAGGACAGCTCCCTACGAGCAGTACTTC
>TRBD1|TRBJ2-5|TRBV12-3/TRBV12-4|many
CASSPRTGGGETQYF
TGTGCCAGCAGTCCACGGACAGGGGGCGGGGAGACCCAGTACTTC
>TRBD1|TRBJ2-2|TRBV30|many
CAWKGTGFDTGELFF
TGTGCCTGGAAAGGGACAGGGTTTGACACCGGGGAGCTGTTTTTT
>.|TRBJ2-7|TRBV2|many
CASRSWAGDFYEQYF
TGTGCCAGCAGAAGTTGGGCAGGGGATTTCTACGAGCAGTACTTC
>TRBD2|TRBJ2-1|TRBV20-1|few
CSAHSGRGYNEQFF
TGCAGTGCCCATAGCGGGAGGGGGTACAATGAGCAGTTCTTC
>.|TRBJ1-3|TRBV2|many
CASSEGGSSGNTIYF
TGTGCCAGCAGTGAAGGAGGGAGCTCTGGAAACACCATATATTTT
>TRBD1|TRBJ1-1|TRBV5-5|.
CASSLLVQGAITEASF
TGTGCCAGCAGCTTGCTCGTCCAGGGGGCAATCACTGAAGCTTCCTTT
>.|TRBJ2-3|TRBV20-1|many
CSGITGNTQYF
TGCAGTGGGATTACGGGAAATACGCAGTATTTT
>.|TRBJ1-5|TRBV19|.
CASSSYKNSNQPQHF
TGTGCCAGTAGTAGTTATAAGAATAGCAATCAGCCCCAGCATTTT
>TRBD1|TRBJ1-2|TRBV18|.
CASSPGRDSYGYTF
TGTGCCAGCTCACCGGGCCGGGACAGCTATGGCTACACCTTC
>TRBD2|TRBJ2-7|TRBV20-1|many
CSARDPGLAGVNEQYF
TGCAGTGCTAGAGATCCGGGACTAGCGGGAGTCAACGAGCAGTACTTC
>.|TRBJ2-1|TRBV9|.
CASTPTGYGDNEQFF
TGTGCCAGCACACCTACAGGGTATGGGGACAATGAGCAGTTCTTC
>.|TRBJ2-2|TRBV12-3/TRBV12-4|many
CASSATGSPGELFF
TGTGCCAGCAGTGCCACGGGGTCGCCCGGGGAGCTGTTTTTT
>TRBD1|TRBJ1-3|TRBV6-5|.
CASSYSTGTGEDTIYF
TGTGCCAGCAGTTACTCGACGGGGACAGGGGAGGACACCATATATTTT
>.|TRBJ2-2|TRBV12-3/TRBV12-4|.
CASSLFQGNTGELFF
TGTGCCAGCAGTTTATTCCAGGGGAACACCGGGGAGCTGTTTTTT
>.|TRBJ1-6|TRBV2|.
CASVRSSYNSPLHF
TGTGCCAGCGTCAGGAGCTCCTATAATTCACCCCTCCACTTT
>TRBD2|TRBJ2-5|TRBV28|many
CASSLAGGGQETQYF
TGTGCCAGCAGTTTAGCGGGAGGAGGTCAAGAGACCCAGTACTTC
>.|TRBJ2-6|TRBV6-5|.
CASSYQGSGANVLTF
TGTGCCAGCAGTTACCAGGGGTCTGGGGCCAACGTCCTGACTTTC
>TRBD2|TRBJ2-5|TRBV18|few
CASSRLAGRSEETQYF
TGTGCCAGCTCACGACTAGCGGGCCGATCAGAAGAGACCCAGTACTTC
>.|TRBJ1-5|TRBV15|.
CATSTGQNNQPQHF
TGTGCCACCAGTACCGGACAGAATAATCAGCCCCAGCATTTT
>TRBD1|TRBJ1-3|TRBV5-1|few
CASSLGQAYLSGNTIYF
TGCGCCAGCAGCCTCGGACAGGCCTACCTCTCTGGAAACACCATATATTTT
>.|TRBJ2-1|TRBV11-2|many
CASSLVFGGPYNEQFF
TGTGCCAGCAGCTTAGTGTTCGGGGGGCCCTACAATGAGCAGTTCTTC
>TRBD2|TRBJ2-2|TRBV2|.
CASSLAVLAGEVFTGELFF
TGTGCCAGCAGCCTCGCTGTACTAGCGGGAGAAGTGTTTACCGGGGAGCTGTTTTTT
>TRBD2|TRBJ2-3|TRBV20-1|many
CSARAVLGGSQADTQYF
TGCAGTGCTAGGGCGGTGTTAGGCGGGAGTCAGGCAGATACGCAGTATTTT
>TRBD1|TRBJ2-2|TRBV11-2|many
CASRIPGQGTGELFF
TGTGCCAGCAGGATCCCGGGACAGGGCACCGGGGAGCTGTTTTTT
>TRBD2|TRBJ2-1|TRBV3-1|many
CASSQDLTSGVHEQFF
TGTGCCAGCAGCCAAGATCTGACTAGCGGGGTACATGAGCAGTTCTTC
>.|TRBJ1-4|TRBV18|few
CASSPPLSTGTQSNEKLFF
TGTGCCAGCTCACCACCGTTGTCAACAGGAACTCAGTCAAATGAAAAACTGTTTTTT
>.|TRBJ1-3|TRBV7-9|few
CASSADVGSGNTIYF
TGTGCCAGCAGCGCAGACGTAGGCTCTGGAAACACCATATATTTT
>TRBD1|TRBJ2-7|TRBV4-1|few
CASSQSAGQDTTYEQYF
TGCGCCAGCAGCCAATCGGCGGGACAGGACACCACCTACGAGCAGTACTTC
>.|TRBJ1-1|TRBV3-1|few
CASSPGGGHTEAFF
TGTGCCAGCAGCCCAGGCGGGGGGCACACTGAAGCTTTCTTT